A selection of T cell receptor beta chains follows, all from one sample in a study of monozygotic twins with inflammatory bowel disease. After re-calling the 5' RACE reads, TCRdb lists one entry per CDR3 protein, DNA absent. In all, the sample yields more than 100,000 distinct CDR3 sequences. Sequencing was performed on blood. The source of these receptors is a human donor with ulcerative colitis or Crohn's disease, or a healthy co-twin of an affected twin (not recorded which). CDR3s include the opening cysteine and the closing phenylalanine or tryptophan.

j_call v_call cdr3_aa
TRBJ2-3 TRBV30 CAWSVTSDAQYF
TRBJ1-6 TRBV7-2 CASSSGGAYNSPLHF
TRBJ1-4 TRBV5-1 CASNEGSLTNEKLFF
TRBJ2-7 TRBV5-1 CASSLVTGAYEQYF
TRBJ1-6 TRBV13 CASSSGTGHNSPLHF
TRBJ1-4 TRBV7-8 CASSSTRIFNEKLFF
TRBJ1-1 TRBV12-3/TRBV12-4 CVSSLWGTGGTEAFF
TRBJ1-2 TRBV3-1 CASSHNDRTNYGYTF
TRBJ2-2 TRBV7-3 CASSRTGDVTGELFF
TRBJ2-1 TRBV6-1 CASTVKGTYNEQFF
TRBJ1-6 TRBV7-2 CASSFGQGGYSPLHF
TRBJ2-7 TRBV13 CASSLEGNGGRSYEQYF
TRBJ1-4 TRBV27 CASSVGLANEKLFF
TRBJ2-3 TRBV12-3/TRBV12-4 CASSPANTQYF
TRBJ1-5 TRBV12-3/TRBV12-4 CASSIAGTNQPQHF
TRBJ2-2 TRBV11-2 CASSALRAGELFF
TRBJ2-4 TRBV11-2 CASSPPSGPGYIQYF
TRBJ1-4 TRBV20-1 CSASTTNEKLFF
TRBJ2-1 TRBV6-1 CASSPDTGDNEQFF
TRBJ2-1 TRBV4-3 CASSQDSGGRAAREQFF
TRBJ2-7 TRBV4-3 CASSQDAPSGLYEQYF
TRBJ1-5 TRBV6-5 CASRQGVAQPQHF
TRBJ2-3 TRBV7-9 CASTLYGGTGTDTQYF
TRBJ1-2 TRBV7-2 CASSFQQTSLNYGYTF
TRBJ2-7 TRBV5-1 CASSAPGLAGSYEQYF
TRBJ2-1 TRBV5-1 CASSFDLVTNNEQFF
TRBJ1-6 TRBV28 CATNRDRNSPLHF
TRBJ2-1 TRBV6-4 CASSAASGRAGEQFF
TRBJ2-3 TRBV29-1 CSVQGGARTDTQYF
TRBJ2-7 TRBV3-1 CASDRNGGSEQYF
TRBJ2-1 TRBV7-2 CASSGGTYNEQFF
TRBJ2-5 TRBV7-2 CASSLAGTAKETQYF
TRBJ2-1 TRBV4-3 CASSQDLVAVTEQFF
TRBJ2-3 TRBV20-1 CSARDWGERGVDTQYF
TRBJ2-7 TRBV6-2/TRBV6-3 CASKTSGTYEQYF
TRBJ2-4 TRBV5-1 CASSLRGNYREGIDGIQYF
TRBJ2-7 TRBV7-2 CASSFRQAGFDSYEQYF
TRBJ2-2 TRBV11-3 CASSLVWKPNTGELFF
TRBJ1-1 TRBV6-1 CASSAGGTEAFF
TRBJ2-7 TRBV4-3 CASSQAVGQGSYEQYF
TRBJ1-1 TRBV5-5 CASSLDRSATEAFF
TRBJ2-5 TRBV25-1 CASSAGETQYF
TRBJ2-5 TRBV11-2 CASSLRGQAQTQYF
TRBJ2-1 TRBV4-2 CASSLLAGNNEQFF
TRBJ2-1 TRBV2 CASRTRNEQFF